The 27 T cell receptor beta chains below all came from one sample that was sequenced in a study of T-cell reconstitution after alpha-beta-depleted transplantation in children. For TCRbeta, the library was prepared with unique molecular identifiers. In TCRdb, the PCR reads were re-called with MiXCR into one record per CDR3 protein. Of about 500,000 distinct CDR3 sequences in the sample, around a third are singletons; the top ten hold 2% to 2.5%. Sequenced material: PBMCs from the stem cell graft donor, taken from the stem cell graft. These receptors all stem from a human donor who donated a stem cell graft to a child with aplastic anemia.

This clonotype has just a few counts. The V call is TRBV4-3, the J call TRBJ1-1, with D hard to call. The CDR3 is made up of 14 amino acids. The germline gives CDR1 LGHNA, CDR2 YSLEER. V was trimmed by 4 bases and J by 1 base, leaving 10 bases between them. The CDR3 nucleotides are TGCGCCAGCAGCCGGACTGAGCAGAACACTGAAGCTTTCTTT. The encoded protein is CASSRTEQNTEAFF.

This clonotype has only a few counts. The rearrangement links TRBV28 to TRBJ2-4; 7 bases agree with TRBD1. This CDR3 has 14 amino acids. Germline loops: CDR1 MDHEN, CDR2 SYDVKM. V shed 8 bases, J shed 6 bases, and the junction held 10 bases outside the gene matches. The CDR3 protein is CASLPPGQRNIQYF. DNA of the CDR3: TGTGCCAGCCTCCCACCGGGACAGAGAAACATTCAGTACTTC.

This clonotype was detected only a few times. V is TRBV19 and J is TRBJ1-2, with 9 bases fitting TRBD1. This CDR3 region has 14 residues. The V segment lost 3 bases and the J segment 8 bases; nucleotides outside the gene matches: 7. Per germline, CDR1 LNHDA and CDR2 SQIVND (reference sequence). The CDR3 nucleotides are TGTGCCAGTAGTATTAACAGGGGGCGAGGAGGCTACACCTTC. Protein sequence: CASSINRGRGGYTF.

This clonotype was seen only a few times. The conserved closing phenylalanine or tryptophan is absent in this CDR3, likely reflecting a read error. The chain uses TRBV12-3 or TRBV12-4 and TRBJ1-2, with D unclear. The J call is doubtful: the DNA matches TRBJ2-7 better. There are 12 residues in the CDR3. Written as DNA, the CDR3 is TGTGCCAGCAGTAACTTTACGTCTGGGCAGTACTTA. It codes for CASSNFTSGQYL.

The chain employs TRBV19 and TRBJ1-2, with unresolved D. Germline V gives CDR1 LNHDA, CDR2 SQIVND (reference sequence). The V gene lost 3 bases and the J gene lost 4 bases, with 12 bases spanning the gap. This CDR3 region has 14 residues. The CDR3 sequence is CASSISPEAYGYTF. The CDR3 DNA sequence: TGTGCCAGTAGTATCTCTCCAGAGGCCTATGGCTACACCTTC.

Note on this clonotype: The junction differs from germline at one of its ends, possibly a read error. The chain carries TRBV7-9 and TRBJ1-2; perhaps TRBD1 as D (5 bases). This CDR3 is built from 11 residues. CDR1 and CDR2 (germline): SEHNR, FQNEAQ (reference sequence). The chain's CDR3 is CASSLSTTEPF. CDR3 bases: TGTGCCAGCAGCTTGTCAACGACAGAACCCTTC. The full variable domain, its missing parts supplied by reference TRBV7-9 and TRBJ1-2, is DTGVSQNPRHKITKRGQNVTFRCDPISEHNRLYWYRQTLGQGPEFLTYFQNEAQLEKSRLLSDRFSAERPKGSFSTLEIQRTEQGDSAMYLCASSLSTTEPFGSGTRLTVV.

This rearrangement joins TRBV29-1 to TRBJ2-3; D is possibly TRBD2 (6 bases). The CDR3 is 15 amino acids. Germline values: CDR1 SQVTM, CDR2 ANQGSEA. V lost 3 bases and J 6 bases, leaving 19 bases between the germline ends. The CDR3 loop is CSVEGLPYTIDTQYF. The CDR3 DNA reads as TGCAGCGTTGAGGGACTCCCTTACACGATTGATACGCAGTATTTT.

This clonotype has a handful of counts. The genes are TRBV20-1 and TRBJ2-1, with D unclear. Germline V gene lookup returns CDR1 DFQATT and CDR2 SNEGSKA (reference sequence). With 2 bases removed from V and 10 bases from J, the gap between germline ends came to 9 bases. CDR3 length equals 11 residues. The CDR3: CSARKAWEQFF. CDR3 nucleotide sequence: TGCAGTGCTAGAAAGGCTTGGGAGCAGTTCTTC.

This clonotype turned up a few times. The chain uses TRBV7-2 and TRBJ1-2, with TRBD1 identical over 7 bases. Looked up from germline, CDR1 is SGHTA and CDR2 is FQGNSA. CDR3 length: 14 residues. V lost 5 bases and J lost 5; bases outside the gene matches: 8. The CDR3 sequence is CASSPEGQRYGYTF. The CDR3 coding sequence is TGTGCCAGCAGCCCCGAGGGACAGAGATATGGCTACACCTTC.

The chain couples TRBV28 to TRBJ1-2; no definite D call. With 3 bases removed from V and 0 bases from J, the gap between germline ends came to 5 bases. Germline loops: CDR1 MDHEN, CDR2 SYDVKM. The CDR3 is made up of 13 amino acids. The CDR3 DNA sequence: TGTGCCAGCAGTTTTTGGCCTAACTATGGCTACACCTTC. This encodes CASSFWPNYGYTF.

This clonotype was counted a few times. This chain links TRBV7-3 with TRBJ2-2; possibly TRBD1 for D (6 bases). Germline V lookup: CDR1 SGHTA, CDR2 FQGTGA. V dropped 8 bases and J dropped 2 bases, with 12 bases sitting between them. The CDR3 covers 14 residues. Here the CDR3 reads CASGTGINTGELFF. CDR3 nucleotides: TGTGCCAGCGGAACAGGGATCAACACCGGGGAGCTGTTTTTT.

The gene calls are TRBV6-5 and TRBJ2-5; the D is unclear. Germline V gene data show CDR1 as MNHEY and CDR2 as SVGAGI. V gave up 4 bases and J gave up 5 bases, with 11 bases separating them. This CDR3 region has 13 residues. CDR3 sequence reads: CASSFDMAETQYF. In DNA form, the CDR3 reads TGTGCCAGCAGTTTCGACATGGCGGAGACCCAGTACTTC.

The chain carries TRBV7-9 and TRBJ1-2; the D is unclear. V gave up 1 base and J gave up 5 bases, with 14 bases separating them. Germline lookup yields CDR1 SEHNR and CDR2 FQNEAQ (reference sequence). The CDR3 spans 15 residues. The CDR3 DNA is TGTGCCAGCAGCTTAGATGGGCGGAGCTGGTATGGCTACACCTTC. Its protein is CASSLDGRSWYGYTF. Full variable domain (outside the CDR3, taken from reference TRBV7-9 and TRBJ1-2): DTGVSQNPRHKITKRGQNVTFRCDPISEHNRLYWYRQTLGQGPEFLTYFQNEAQLEKSRLLSDRFSAERPKGSFSTLEIQRTEQGDSAMYLCASSLDGRSWYGYTFGSGTRLTVV.

The rearrangement joins TRBV18 to TRBJ2-7; D remains ambiguous. Trimming shortened V by 3 bases and J by 6 bases, and 12 bases separated the two germline ends. The length of the CDR3 is 13 residues. The V gene's germline CDR1 is KGHSH and CDR2 LQKENI. As DNA, the CDR3 is TGTGCCAGCTCACCTCTAGGATCGGGCGAGCAGTACGTC. Its translation is CASSPLGSGEQYV.

Only a few counts were recorded for this clonotype. The chain has TRBV30 and TRBJ1-1; D remains ambiguous. Trimming removed 3 bases from V and 1 base from J, with 15 bases in between. Germline CDR1 and CDR2: GTSNPN and SVGIG (reference sequence). The CDR3 sequence is 15 residues long. The CDR3 is CAWRSARHPNTEAFF. CDR3 coding DNA: TGTGCCTGGAGGTCAGCAAGACACCCGAACACTGAAGCTTTCTTT.

This clonotype was seen only a few times. The rearrangement uses TRBV7-6 and TRBJ2-3; 9 positions agree with TRBD2. The V gene's germline CDR1 is SGHVS and CDR2 FNYEAQ. The CDR3 has 14 amino acids. The V and J ends lost 3 bases and 5 bases, in that order; junction bases with no gene match: 3. In DNA form, the CDR3 reads TGTGCCAGCAGCTTGGAACTAGCGGGAGATACGCAGTATTTT. It encodes CASSLELAGDTQYF. The full variable domain, rest sourced from reference TRBV7-6 and TRBJ2-3, is GAGVSQSPRYKVTKRGQDVALRCDPISGHVSLYWYRQALGQGPEFLTYFNYEAQQDKSGLPNDRFSAERPEGSISTLTIQRTEQRDSAMYRCASSLELAGDTQYFGPGTRLTVL.

This clonotype was detected a few times. This rearrangement joins TRBV6-1 to TRBJ1-1, with D hard to call. The V end was cut by 8 bases, the J end by 4 bases, with 17 bases between. Per germline, CDR1 MNHNS and CDR2 SASEGT. There are 14 residues in the CDR3. DNA for the CDR3: TGTGCCAGCGGCATAGTGCGGGGAGGCACTGAAGCTTTCTTT. Translating gives CASGIVRGGTEAFF.

This clonotype was seen a few times. As DNA, the CDR3 is TGTGCCAGCAGGTCGGCAGGGGGGCACTACGAGCAGTACTTC. Translating it yields CASRSAGGHYEQYF. V and J are TRBV6-2 or TRBV6-3 and TRBJ2-7, with D tentatively TRBD1 (7 bases). This CDR3 region has 14 residues. V lost 6 bases, J lost 3 bases, and 15 bases lay in between. The V gene's germline CDR1 is MNHEY and CDR2 SVGEGT.

This sequence joins TRBV20-1 and TRBJ2-6, with D maybe TRBD2 (5 bases). Trimming pared 1 base from V and 1 base from J, leaving 11 bases between. This CDR3 has 16 residues. Germline V gene data show CDR1 as DFQATT and CDR2 as SNEGSKA (reference sequence). CDR3 nucleotides: TGCAGTGCTAGAGCCCCGGGGTTTTCTGGGGCCAACGTCCTGACTTTC. This sequence encodes CSARAPGFSGANVLTF.

The chain carries TRBV10-1 and TRBJ2-1; maybe TRBD2 (6 bases). Trimming left V 0 bases short and J 3 bases short, with 9 bases between. Per germline, CDR1 WNHNN and CDR2 SYGVQD (reference sequence). This CDR3 is built from 15 residues. The CDR3 is CASSESAGGYNEQFF. The CDR3 region has the DNA TGCGCCAGCAGTGAGTCAGCCGGGGGCTACAATGAGCAGTTCTTC.

Only a few counts were recorded for this clonotype. The chain is built from TRBV5-4 and TRBJ1-1, with D possibly TRBD1 on 6 matching bases. Germline V gene data show CDR1 as SGHNT and CDR2 as YYREEE (reference sequence). V was pared by 5 bases and J by 1 base, with 18 bases between. This CDR3 spans 16 amino acids. The CDR3 coding sequence is TGTGCCAGCAGGACCGGAGGGGGGTATGCGAACACTGAAGCTTTCTTT. It translates to CASRTGGGYANTEAFF. Full variable domain (outside the CDR3, taken from reference TRBV5-4 and TRBJ1-1): ETGVTQSPTHLIKTRGQQVTLRCSSQSGHNTVSWYQQALGQGPQFIFQYYREEENGRGNFPPRFSGLQFPNYSSELNVNALELDDSALYLCASRTGGGYANTEAFFGQGTRLTVV.

Note on this clonotype: The junction departs from the called germline gene at one end, perhaps through a read error. The chain is built from TRBV29-1 and TRBJ1-1, with D possibly matching TRBD1 (5 bases). CDR3 length equals 15 residues. Germline V gene data show CDR1 as SQVTM and CDR2 as ANQGSEA. The CDR3 protein is CSVEVAWGGITEAFF. The CDR3 bases are TGCAGCGTTGAAGTCGCGTGGGGGGGGATAACTGAGGCTTTCTTT. Together with reference TRBV29-1 and TRBJ1-1, the CDR3 gives the full variable domain: SAVISQKPSRDICQRGTSLTIQCQVDSQVTMMFWYRQQPGQSLTLIATANQGSEATYESGFVIDKFPISRPNLTFSTLTVSNMSPEDSSIYLCSVEVAWGGITEAFFGQGTRLTVV.

Only a few counts were recorded for this clonotype. The chain couples TRBV12-3 or TRBV12-4 to TRBJ2-5, with 8 bases fitting TRBD1. The CDR3 has 13 amino acids. V trimming: 5 bases; J trimming: 4 bases; junction bases outside the gene matches: 3. CDR3 protein: CASSRDRTETQYF. CDR3 nucleotides: TGTGCCAGCAGTCGGGACAGGACAGAGACCCAGTACTTC.

This clonotype was picked up a small number of times. The CDR3: CASSSDRGTYEQYF. In DNA form, the CDR3 reads TGTGCCAGCAGCTCGGACAGGGGGACATACGAGCAGTACTTC. V gene TRBV7-9 combines with J gene TRBJ2-7, with 10 bases matching TRBD1. Germline CDR1 reads SEHNR; CDR2 reads FQNEAQ (reference sequence). The junction had 4 bases not matched to a gene; V was cut back by 4 bases and J by 4 bases. The CDR3 length is 14 residues.

The V gene is TRBV6-1, the J gene TRBJ1-2, with 8 bases lining up with TRBD1. Per the germline V gene, CDR1 is MNHNS and CDR2 is SASEGT. The CDR3 is 14 amino acids. The junction had 7 bases not matched to a gene; V was cut back by 6 bases and J by 4 bases. CDR3 sequence: CASRPGQGSYGYTF. The CDR3, as DNA: TGTGCCAGCAGACCCGGACAGGGCAGCTATGGCTACACCTTC.

This clonotype was detected a few times. The chain employs TRBV28 and TRBJ2-2; D is undetermined. CDR3 size: 13 residues. V lost 4 bases, J lost 4 bases, and 7 bases lay in between. The germline gives CDR1 MDHEN, CDR2 SYDVKM. CDR3 in amino acids: CASSSLSTGELFF. For the CDR3, the DNA is TGTGCCAGCAGTTCCCTCAGCACCGGGGAGCTGTTTTTT.

This clonotype has only a few counts. The chain uses TRBV5-1 and TRBJ2-3, with 9 bases identical to TRBD1. The CDR3 contains 17 residues. The junction had 9 bases not matched to a gene; V was cut back by 2 bases and J by 2 bases. Germline assignment: CDR1 SGHRS and CDR2 YFSETQ. The CDR3 sequence is CASSFGRTGDNTDTQYF. The CDR3 DNA reads TGCGCCAGCAGCTTCGGGAGGACAGGGGACAACACAGATACGCAGTATTTT.